This TCR beta chain was sequenced in a study of blood T cell repertoires in COVID-19. Study-wide background: The samples span acute and convalescent COVID-19 from the United States, Italy and Spain. The analysed material was cDNA or gDNA that came from T cells, B-cell-depleted T cells, or PBMCs.

Original analysis: Estimation of nucleated cell counts relied on the amplification of reference gene primers. Profiling relied on immunoSEQ multiplex PCR, and the TCRdb table lists in-frame clones only, not all of them. V and J calls and clone size are given by that table; D and trimming were obtained from the DNA. The sample has about 320,000 clones, about 90% seen once. This clone was counted once. This CDR3 is 15 amino acids long. Germline-derived CDR1 and CDR2 are SEHNR and FQNEAQ (reference sequence). V lost 5 bases and J lost 10, with 23 bases in between. The sequence was collected from a man between 18 and 35 years old who had recovered from COVID-19. Source material: peripheral blood. The chain uses TRBV7-9 and TRBJ1-2, with a possible D match to TRBD1 (5 bases). For the CDR3, the DNA is TGTGCCAGCAGCCCTCGAGCGGGGCGCGGGGAAGTCTACACCTTC. This sequence encodes CASSPRAGRGEVYTF.